This T cell receptor beta chain was captured by sequencing in a study of beta chain features in type 1 diabetes. Expressed TCRB transcripts were sequenced because the isolated RNA had all been reverse transcribed beforehand. Sequencing was performed with immunoSEQ multiplex PCR; in TCRdb, only in-frame clones are kept and a portion is missing. This sample has around 500,000 clones, with 11% found just once. V lost 5 bases and J lost 1; bases outside the gene matches: 13. From germline, CDR1 is SEHNR and CDR2 FQNEAQ (reference sequence). The CDR3 is 17 amino acids. The rearrangement uses TRBV7-9 and TRBJ2-5, with 7 bases aligning to TRBD2. The receptor was derived from a woman between 18 and 29 years old in good health. The sequenced sample consisted of naive CD4+ T cells from blood. Here the CDR3 DNA reads TGTGCCAGCAGCCTACGGACTGCTAGCGGCCTCCAAGAGACCCAGTACTTC. This translates into CASSLRTASGLQETQYF.